This TCR beta chain was sequenced for a study of shared clonotypes between healthy human individuals. This clone has more than one count but fewer than ten. Sequencing was performed with immunoSEQ multiplex PCR; in TCRdb, only in-frame clones are kept and a portion is missing. Found here are hundreds of thousands of clones, 60% to 75% of them singletons; the top ten hold around 1.8%. Trimming shortened V by 3 bases and J by 3 bases, and 9 bases separated the two germline ends. The germline CDR1 and CDR2 sequences are LNHDA and SQIVND (reference sequence). The CDR3 runs 13 residues. The chain employs TRBV19 and TRBJ2-7, with D possibly called TRBD1 or TRBD2 (5 bases each). This sequence was found in a woman in her twenties or thirties in good health. What was sequenced was memory CD4+ T cells sorted from blood. Subset described: CD45RA-negative fraction. The CDR3, as DNA: TGTGCCAGTAGTATCGGGACCATCTACGAGCAGTACTTC. Protein product: CASSIGTIYEQYF. Full variable domain (missing parts from reference TRBV19 and TRBJ2-7): DGGITQSPKYLFRKEGQNVTLSCEQNLNHDAMYWYRQDPGQGLRLIYYSQIVNDFQKGDIAEGYSVSREKKESFPLTVTSAQKNPTAFYLCASSIGTIYEQYFGPGTRLTVT.